Presented here are 14 T cell receptor beta chains from one specimen sequenced in a study of cytomegalovirus exposure and HLA in healthy donors. In the PCR, 60 Vbeta and 13 Jbeta primers were used. Measured with immunoSEQ multiplex PCR; TCRdb has only the in-frame clones, and not every one. The table has roughly 170,000 clones, approximately 80% seen once. Source material: PBMCs. Receptor source: a girl aged 2 to 9 in good health and CMV-seropositive.

The chain joins TRBV11-2 to TRBJ2-7; 7 bases are a match to TRBD1. Trimming took 1 base from V and 10 from J; bases not matched to a gene: 7. The germline V gene has CDR1 SGHAT and CDR2 FQNNGV. The CDR3 contains 13 residues. The CDR3 region is CASSLVGGFGQYF. DNA of the CDR3: TGTGCCAGCAGCTTAGTAGGGGGCTTCGGACAGTACTTC.

The genes are TRBV12-5 and TRBJ2-5; 8 nucleotides match TRBD1. Germline V gives CDR1 LGHNT, CDR2 FRNRAP. The CDR3 has 17 residues. Germline trimming cut 5 bases from V and 2 bases from J; bases unmatched to any gene: 13. The CDR3 sequence is CASGPKGQVLSQETQYF. The CDR3 DNA follows: TGTGCTAGTGGTCCGAAGGGACAGGTATTATCACAAGAGACCCAGTACTTC. The entire variable domain, with the rest obtained from reference TRBV12-5 and TRBJ2-5, is as follows: DARVTQTPRHKVTEMGQEVTMRCQPILGHNTVFWYRQTMMQGLELLAYFRNRAPLDDSGMPKDRFSAEMPDATLATLKIQPSEPRDSAVYFCASGPKGQVLSQETQYFGPGTRLLVL.

The chain recombines TRBV6-1 with TRBJ2-3; weak D call: TRBD2 (6 bases). Germline CDR1 reads MNHNS; CDR2 reads SASEGT. The CDR3 length is 14 residues. The ends were cut back, 5 bases at V and 3 bases at J, with 12 bases in the middle. CDR3 bases: TGTGCCAGCAGTCTGCGGGGTCCGACAGATACGCAGTATTTT. Its translation: CASSLRGPTDTQYF.

The count of this clone is one. The chain employs TRBV6-5 and TRBJ1-2, with 7 bases matching TRBD1. V was pared by 7 bases and J by 4 bases, with 6 bases of the junction left unmatched. This CDR3 spans 13 amino acids. The germline V gene has CDR1 MNHEY and CDR2 SVGAGI. This CDR3 is CASTKGQPYGYTF. Written as DNA, the CDR3 is TGTGCCAGCACAAAGGGACAGCCCTATGGCTACACCTTC.

This chain joins TRBV5-1 and TRBJ1-1; D is ambiguous. Germline assignment: CDR1 SGHRS and CDR2 YFSETQ. V was trimmed by 0 bases and J by 4 bases, leaving 13 bases between them. This CDR3 region has 15 residues. CDR3 coding DNA: TGCGCCAGCAGCTTGGCAACAGCCGGGAGCACTGAAGCTTTCTTT. Translating it yields CASSLATAGSTEAFF. The whole variable domain, remainder taken from reference TRBV5-1 and TRBJ1-1, is KAGVTQTPRYLIKTRGQQVTLSCSPISGHRSVSWYQQTPGQGLQFLFEYFSETQRNKGNFPGRFSGRQFSNSRSEMNVSTLELGDSALYLCASSLATAGSTEAFFGQGTRLTVV.

The chain has TRBV5-1 and TRBJ2-7; D is uncertain. V was cut by 1 base and J by 5 bases, with 10 bases left in between. Germline assignment: CDR1 SGHRS and CDR2 YFSETQ. The CDR3 runs 13 residues. CDR3: CASSLSQVHEQYF. The CDR3 bases are TGCGCCAGCAGCTTGAGTCAGGTACACGAGCAGTACTTC.

The chain carries TRBV10-3 and TRBJ2-3; tentatively, D is TRBD2 (5 bases). The CDR3 runs 13 residues. Between the trimmed V and J ends, which lost 8 bases and 0 bases, there was a span of 9 bases. Germline CDR1 reads ENHRY; CDR2 reads SYGVKD. This CDR3 is CAISTGSTDTQYF. The CDR3 DNA reads as TGTGCCATCTCCACGGGGAGCACAGATACGCAGTATTTT.

J is TRBJ2-7 and V is TRBV5-1; TRBD2 matches at 10 bases. Germline-derived CDR1 and CDR2 are SGHRS and YFSETQ. The CDR3 consists of 15 residues. The ends lost 3 bases at V and 2 bases at J; junction bases unmatched: 5. CDR3 bases: TGCGCCAGCAGCTGGCTAGCGGGAGAGGCCTACGAGCAGTACTTC. Translated: CASSWLAGEAYEQYF.

J is TRBJ2-5 and V is TRBV6-5; 9 bases align to TRBD2. The J call is uncertain, as TRBJ2-7 better fits the DNA end. Germline V gene lookup returns CDR1 MNHEY and CDR2 SVGAGI. The CDR3 extends over 15 amino acids. CDR3 region: CASSYAGGPIDEQYF. The CDR3 nucleotides are TGTGCCAGCAGTTACGCGGGAGGGCCGATCGACGAGCAGTACTTC.

This chain connects TRBV10-3 to TRBJ1-2; the match to TRBD1 covers 7 bases. The CDR3 sequence is 15 residues long. CDR1 and CDR2 (germline): ENHRY, SYGVKD. V dropped 2 bases and J dropped 4; count of bases not matched to a gene: 7. CDR3 sequence (DNA): TGTGCCATCAGTGAGGGCGGGACAGAAGGCTATGGCTACACCTTC. Protein product: CAISEGGTEGYGYTF.

V usage is TRBV2 and J usage is TRBJ1-2; D is unresolved. The CDR3 is 13 residues long. CDR1 SNHLY and CDR2 FYNNEI come from the germline V gene. The ends were cut back, 3 bases at V and 2 bases at J, with 7 bases in the middle. The CDR3 nucleotides read TGTGCCAGCAGTGATTCCGAGAACTATGGCTACACCTTC. Translating gives CASSDSENYGYTF. Using reference TRBV2 and TRBJ1-2 for the parts outside the CDR3, the full variable domain is EPEVTQTPSHQVTQMGQEVILRCVPISNHLYFYWYRQILGQKVEFLVSFYNNEISEKSEIFDDQFSVERPDGSNFTLKIRSTKLEDSAMYFCASSDSENYGYTFGSGTRLTVV.

This chain connects TRBV2 to TRBJ2-1, with TRBD2 identical over 11 bases. The CDR3 sequence is 16 residues long. Germline assignment: CDR1 SNHLY and CDR2 FYNNEI. Unmatched junction bases numbered 10, after V lost 6 bases and J lost 6 bases. CDR3 DNA: TGTGCCAGCAGGCCTACTAGCGGGAGTTTGCTCAATGAGCAGTTCTTC. Translated, it gives CASRPTSGSLLNEQFF.

This clone was picked up a small number of times. The DNA of the CDR3 is TGCGCCAGCAGCTTGGCCCCAGGGAACACTGAAGCTTTCTTT. This sequence encodes CASSLAPGNTEAFF. The rearrangement uses TRBV5-1 and TRBJ1-1; D unclear. The CDR3 consists of 14 residues. Germline CDR1 SGHRS, CDR2 YFSETQ. V lost 0 bases to trimming and J lost 1 base, with 7 bases between them.

This clone is a singleton in its sample. The chain carries TRBV5-6 and TRBJ2-1; 7 bases are shared with TRBD1. The CDR3 spans 17 residues. Looked up from germline, CDR1 is SGHDT and CDR2 is YYEEEE. V was clipped by 3 bases and J by 3 bases; unmatched bases: 12. The CDR3 loop reads CASSSDMTGQGYNEQFF. The DNA for the CDR3 is TGTGCCAGCAGCTCCGATATGACAGGGCAGGGCTACAATGAGCAGTTCTTC.